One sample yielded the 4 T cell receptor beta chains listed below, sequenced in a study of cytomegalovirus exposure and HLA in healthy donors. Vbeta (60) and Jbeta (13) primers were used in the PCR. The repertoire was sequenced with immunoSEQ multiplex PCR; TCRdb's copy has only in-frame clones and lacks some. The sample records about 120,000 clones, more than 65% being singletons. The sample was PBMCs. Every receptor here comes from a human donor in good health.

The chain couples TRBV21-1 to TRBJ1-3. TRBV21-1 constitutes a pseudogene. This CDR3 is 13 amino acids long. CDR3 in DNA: TGTGCCAGCAGCAAAGACGCATTCGGCACCATATATTTT. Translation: CASSKDAFGTIYF.

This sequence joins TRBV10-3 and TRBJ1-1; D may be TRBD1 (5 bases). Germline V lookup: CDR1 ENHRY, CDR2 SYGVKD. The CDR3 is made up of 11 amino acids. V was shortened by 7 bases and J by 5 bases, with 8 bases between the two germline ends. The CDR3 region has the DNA TGTGCCATCAAGGACACGACTGAAGCTTTCTTT. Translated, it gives CAIKDTTEAFF.

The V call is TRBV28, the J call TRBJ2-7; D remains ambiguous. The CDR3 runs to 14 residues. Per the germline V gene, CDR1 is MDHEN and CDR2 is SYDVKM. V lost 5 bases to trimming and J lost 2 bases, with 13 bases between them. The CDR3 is CASSPRGSTYEQYF. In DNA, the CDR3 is TGTGCCAGCAGTCCCCGTGGCAGTACCTACGAGCAGTACTTC.

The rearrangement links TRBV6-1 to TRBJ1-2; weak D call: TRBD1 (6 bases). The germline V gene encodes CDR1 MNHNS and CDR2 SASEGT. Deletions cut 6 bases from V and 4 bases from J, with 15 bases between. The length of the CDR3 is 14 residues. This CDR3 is CASSLRTALYGYTF. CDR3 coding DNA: TGTGCCAGCAGCCTGCGGACAGCGCTCTATGGCTACACCTTC.